These 10 T cell receptor beta chains came from one sample sequenced in a study of response to subunit inactivated influenza vaccine. TCRdb re-derived calls from the RT-PCR reads in MiXCR, one entry per CDR3 protein. There are 150,000 to 200,000 distinct CDR3 sequences in the sample; roughly 12% occur only once, and less than 30% lies in the top ten. This sample was shared with a second study, whose subject was T cells expressing NK-cell markers. This second study says: Synthesis of TCR beta cDNA relied on 5'RACE template switching carrying UMIs.

The specimen comprised CD8+ T cells sorted from PBMCs, sampled less than 13 days after vaccination. Receptors originate from a man over 45 who received an inactivated influenza vaccine.

The chain carries TRBV4-3 and TRBJ2-7, with unresolved D. The CDR3 has 13 residues. The V end was cut by 1 base, the J end by 3 bases, with 7 bases between. The V gene's germline CDR1 is LGHNA and CDR2 YSLEER. The CDR3 DNA reads TGCGCCAGCAGCCAAGGGGTTCTCTACGAGCAGTACTTC. This sequence encodes CASSQGVLYEQYF.

This clonotype was recorded a few times. The chain recombines TRBV11-2 with TRBJ2-2, with 11 bases that match TRBD1. Germline CDR1 is SGHAT and CDR2 is FQNNGV. V was clipped by 6 bases and J by 5 bases; unmatched bases: 14. The CDR3 extends over 18 amino acids. The CDR3 reads CASRAGQGVFTGTGELFF. The DNA for the CDR3 is TGTGCCAGCAGAGCGGGACAGGGGGTTTTTACTGGAACCGGGGAGCTGTTTTTT. The full variable domain, in which reference TRBV11-2 and TRBJ2-2 provide the parts outside the CDR3, is EAGVAQSPRYKIIEKRQSVAFWCNPISGHATLYWYQQILGQGPKLLIQFQNNGVVDDSQLPKDRFSAERLKGVDSTLKIQPAKLEDSAVYLCASRAGQGVFTGTGELFFGEGSRLTVL.

The CDR3 region is CASSDGSSYEQYF. The CDR3 DNA reads TGTGCCAGCAGTGATGGTTCCTCCTACGAGCAGTACTTC. This chain connects TRBV28 to TRBJ2-7; D remains unclear. Germline V gene data show CDR1 as MDHEN and CDR2 as SYDVKM. The CDR3 consists of 13 residues. Between the trimmed V and J ends, which lost 5 bases and 0 bases, there was a span of 8 bases.

The V gene is TRBV9, the J gene TRBJ2-3; maybe TRBD2 (5 bases). The CDR3 has 14 residues. V lost 0 bases, J lost 6 bases, and 11 bases lay in between. Looked up from germline, CDR1 is SGDLS and CDR2 is YYNGEE. As DNA, the CDR3 is TGTGCCAGCAGCGTAGATGCAGCGGAGGATACGCAGTATTTT. This sequence encodes CASSVDAAEDTQYF.

This clonotype was recorded a few times. The J gene is TRBJ2-1, the V gene TRBV6-1; TRBD2 matches at 7 bases. Germline CDR1 reads MNHNS; CDR2 reads SASEGT. This CDR3 comprises 14 residues. The junction had 6 bases not matched to a gene; V was cut back by 4 bases and J by 6 bases. This chain's CDR3 is CASSALGGGNEQFF. CDR3 sequence (DNA): TGTGCCAGCAGTGCGTTGGGGGGGGGCAATGAGCAGTTCTTC.

The chain joins TRBV7-9 to TRBJ2-7; 12 bases are shared with TRBD1. J gave up 5 bases and V 5 bases, and 10 bases lay outside the gene matches. The length of the CDR3 is 16 residues. Germline V gene lookup returns CDR1 SEHNR and CDR2 FQNEAQ (reference sequence). CDR3 DNA: TGTGCCAGCAGCCACCGGGACAGGGGGCATATCGACGAGCAGTACTTC. Its translation: CASSHRDRGHIDEQYF.

This clonotype was detected a few times. V gene TRBV29-1 combines with J gene TRBJ2-1; 8 nucleotides line up with TRBD2. Germline-derived CDR1 and CDR2 are SQVTM and ANQGSEA. This CDR3 is built from 17 residues. The V gene end was trimmed by 4 bases and the J gene end by 8 bases; junction bases not matched to a gene: 19. As DNA, the CDR3 is TGCAGCGTTGCGGCTCGGGCTAGGCGGGAGGAACATGATGAGCAGTTCTTC. Protein: CSVAARARREEHDEQFF.

This clonotype has a count of ten or more. This chain uses TRBV2 with TRBJ2-1; D unresolved. V was pared by 0 bases and J by 8 bases, with 8 bases between. Germline CDR1 reads SNHLY; CDR2 reads FYNNEI. The CDR3 is made up of 13 amino acids. CDR3 region: CASSEALRDEQFF. In DNA form, the CDR3 reads TGTGCCAGCAGTGAAGCGCTTCGGGATGAGCAGTTCTTC.

This clonotype showed up many times. V and J are TRBV28 and TRBJ2-7, with D possibly being TRBD2 (7 bases). The length of the CDR3 is 14 residues. The germline CDR1 and CDR2 sequences are MDHEN and SYDVKM. V was clipped by 2 bases and J by 6 bases, with 14 bases between them. For the CDR3, the DNA is TGTGCCAGCAGTTTACTATGGGGAGGGGGCGAGCAGTACTTC. Protein: CASSLLWGGGEQYF.

This clonotype has at least ten counts. The chain uses TRBV12-3 or TRBV12-4 and TRBJ2-7, with TRBD1 identical over 10 bases. The CDR3 loop spans 13 amino acids. The V and J ends lost 10 bases and 5 bases, in that order; junction bases with no gene match: 8. CDR3 amino acids: CATMTGGRDEQYF. Written as DNA, the CDR3 is TGTGCCACAATGACAGGGGGCCGGGACGAGCAGTACTTC.